This T cell receptor (beta chain) was recorded in a study of cytomegalovirus exposure and HLA in healthy donors. Study outcomes and limitations: Association of a missense DCLRE1C variant with TCR beta V- and J-gene trimming was reported in a later analysis. Rare TCR sequences dominated, though some public TCRs recurred in many donors.

In the case of this clone: The antigen is not known. Its ends do not fully match the called genes, so a read error is possible.

The PCR had 60 Vbeta and 13 Jbeta primers. The repertoire was sequenced with immunoSEQ multiplex PCR; TCRdb's copy has only in-frame clones and lacks some. The sample contains about 200,000 clones, 65% to 80% of which appear only once. The receptor comes from a woman between 25 and 40 years old in good health and CMV-seropositive. The sample taken for sequencing was PBMCs.

For the CDR3, the DNA is TGTGCCATCAGTGAGGGGACAGGTTTTGGTGGCGTCTTC. Translated, it gives CAISEGTGFGGVF. The chain recombines TRBV10-3 with TRBJ2-1, with 8 nucleotides matching TRBD1. Per the germline V gene, CDR1 is ENHRY and CDR2 is SYGVKD. There are 13 residues in the CDR3.